What follows are 22 T cell receptor beta chains derived from one specimen sequenced in a study of blood T cell repertoires in COVID-19. Produced via immunoSEQ multiplex PCR; TCRdb's table is partial and in-frame only. Of around 49,000 clones listed, 89% are singletons. The specimen was peripheral blood. The receptors derive from a human donor in a cohort sampled during active COVID-19.

The chain has TRBV28 and TRBJ2-7, with 9 nucleotides matching TRBD1. This CDR3 region has 14 residues. The V gene's germline CDR1 is MDHEN and CDR2 SYDVKM. The V gene end was trimmed by 6 bases and the J gene end by 2 bases; junction bases not matched to a gene: 5. The CDR3 protein is CASRPGQGAYEQYF. The DNA for the CDR3 is TGTGCCAGCAGACCGGGACAGGGTGCCTACGAGCAGTACTTC.

The chain recombines TRBV5-1 with TRBJ2-7, with D possibly TRBD2 on 5 matching bases. The CDR3 covers 13 residues. The germline CDR1 and CDR2 sequences are SGHRS and YFSETQ. V was trimmed by 5 bases and J by 3 bases, leaving 12 bases between them. The DNA for the CDR3 is TGCGCCAGCAGACTCCGAGAGGGCTACGAGCAGTACTTC. Its translation: CASRLREGYEQYF.

This clone showed up just once. V is TRBV5-1 and J is TRBJ2-3; D is perhaps TRBD2 (6 bases). The CDR3 runs 14 residues. Germline CDR1 and CDR2: SGHRS and YFSETQ. The V end lost 4 bases, the J end lost 9 bases, and 18 bases lay between the germline ends. CDR3 DNA: TGCGCCAGCAGCGTGGGAGTGGGGGGTCAAACGCAGTATTTT. Protein product: CASSVGVGGQTQYF.

The genes are TRBV10-3 and TRBJ1-1; maybe TRBD1 (5 bases). Trimming took 0 bases from V and 3 from J, leaving 11 bases between them. The CDR3 totals 15 residues. Germline V gives CDR1 ENHRY, CDR2 SYGVKD. As DNA, the CDR3 is TGTGCCATCAGTGAGTCTCTAGGGGCTGACACTGAAGCTTTCTTT. This gives the protein CAISESLGADTEAFF.

V usage is TRBV9 and J usage is TRBJ1-1, with D maybe TRBD1 (6 bases). Between the trimmed V and J ends, which lost 7 bases and 1 base, there was a span of 14 bases. This CDR3 contains 14 residues. In germline, CDR1 is SGDLS, CDR2 YYNGEE. For the CDR3, the DNA is TGTGCCAGCCGACAGGTCGCGACGAACACTGAAGCTTTCTTT. It specifies CASRQVATNTEAFF.

Note on this clone: Other DNA variants within this sample encode the same CDR3. The chain links TRBV5-4 to TRBJ1-1, with D tentatively TRBD1 (6 bases). The V end was cut by 2 bases, the J end by 1 base, with 6 bases between. This CDR3 region has 13 residues. Per germline, CDR1 SGHNT and CDR2 YYREEE (reference sequence). The CDR3 loop is CASSLGGNTEAFF. The CDR3 nucleotides read TGTGCCAGCAGCTTAGGGGGGAACACTGAAGCTTTCTTT. The full variable domain, with the rest looked up from reference TRBV5-4 and TRBJ1-1, is ETGVTQSPTHLIKTRGQQVTLRCSSQSGHNTVSWYQQALGQGPQFIFQYYREEENGRGNFPPRFSGLQFPNYSSELNVNALELDDSALYLCASSLGGNTEAFFGQGTRLTVV.

J is TRBJ2-5 and V is TRBV27; 13 positions agree with TRBD2. Germline V lookup: CDR1 MNHEY, CDR2 SMNVEV (reference sequence). This CDR3 has 18 residues. The V gene end was trimmed by 5 bases and the J gene end by 4 bases; junction bases not matched to a gene: 13. DNA of the CDR3: TGTGCCAGCAGTCCTAAAGTCTGGACTAGCGGGAGTCCAGAGACCCAGTACTTC. Its protein product is CASSPKVWTSGSPETQYF.

This sequence joins TRBV7-3 and TRBJ2-6; weak D call: TRBD2 (5 bases). Germline V gene lookup returns CDR1 SGHTA and CDR2 FQGTGA. Trimming took 2 bases from V and 0 from J, leaving 14 bases between them. The CDR3 is 18 residues long. The CDR3: CASSLGPSSDSGANVLTF. The CDR3 coding sequence is TGTGCCAGCAGCTTAGGTCCTAGCTCTGACTCTGGGGCCAACGTCCTGACTTTC.

The chain joins TRBV7-3 to TRBJ2-5; D may be TRBD1 (7 bases). V lost 1 base to trimming and J lost 7 bases, with 19 bases between them. The CDR3 has 16 residues. In germline, CDR1 is SGHTA, CDR2 FQGTGA. The CDR3 nucleotides read TGTGCCAGCAGCTTAATCGGAGGGGGCAATGTAGGGACCCAGTACTTC. It codes for CASSLIGGGNVGTQYF. Filled out from reference TRBV7-3 and TRBJ2-5, the complete variable domain reads GAGVSQTPSNKVTEKGKYVELRCDPISGHTALYWYRQSLGQGPEFLIYFQGTGAADDSGLPNDRFFAVRPEGSVSTLKIQRTERGDSAVYLCASSLIGGGNVGTQYFGPGTRLLVL.

This clone was found once. The chain is built from TRBV27 and TRBJ1-1, with D perhaps TRBD1 (6 bases). CDR1 is MNHEY and CDR2 is SMNVEV in the germline V gene (reference sequence). The CDR3 is 13 residues long. The V end lost 2 bases, the J end lost 4 bases, and 8 bases lay between the germline ends. This chain's CDR3 is CASSLDRRTEAFF. CDR3 nucleotides: TGTGCCAGCAGTTTAGACAGGCGCACTGAAGCTTTCTTT.

This chain joins TRBV7-2 and TRBJ2-1, with 7 bases fitting TRBD1. The germline CDR1 and CDR2 sequences are SGHTA and FQGNSA. This CDR3 has 16 amino acids. V gave up 1 base and J gave up 5 bases; unmatched junction bases: 8. CDR3: CASSLGEDTGDNEQFF. The DNA of the CDR3 is TGTGCCAGCAGCTTAGGTGAGGATACAGGGGACAATGAGCAGTTCTTC.

The V call is TRBV4-2, the J call TRBJ2-3, with D tentatively TRBD2 (6 bases). This CDR3 spans 18 amino acids. V was trimmed by 2 bases and J by 3 bases, leaving 21 bases between them. Germline values: CDR1 LGHNA, CDR2 YNFKEQ. This CDR3 is CASSQPSTSLILTDTQYF. DNA of the CDR3: TGTGCCAGCAGCCAACCGTCTACTAGCCTTATACTGACAGATACGCAGTATTTT.

The chain carries TRBV18 and TRBJ1-1; D is unresolved. V was clipped by 1 base and J by 1 base, with 7 bases between them. There are 14 residues in the CDR3. The germline V gene encodes CDR1 KGHSH and CDR2 LQKENI. The CDR3 sequence: CASSPLGPNTEAFF. The DNA for the CDR3 is TGTGCCAGCTCACCACTGGGCCCGAACACTGAAGCTTTCTTT.

The gene calls are TRBV11-3 and TRBJ2-2, with D possibly being TRBD2 (6 bases). Germline values: CDR1 SGHNT, CDR2 YENEEA. This CDR3 has 17 amino acids. V was pared by 4 bases and J by 1 base, with 16 bases between. This CDR3 reads CASSSSPGRGNTGELFF. CDR3 sequence (DNA): TGTGCCAGCAGCTCCTCCCCCGGGAGAGGGAACACCGGGGAGCTGTTTTTT.

V usage is TRBV28 and J usage is TRBJ2-7; 8 bases map to TRBD1. CDR1 MDHEN and CDR2 SYDVKM come from the germline V gene. V gave up 5 bases and J gave up 2 bases; unmatched junction bases: 8. This CDR3 comprises 15 residues. The CDR3 DNA reads TGTGCCAGCAGTATCCTACAGGGGGTACCCTACGAGCAGTACTTC. Amino acids: CASSILQGVPYEQYF.

The V and J genes are TRBV11-2 and TRBJ1-3; 9 nucleotides agree with TRBD1. There are 19 residues in the CDR3. The J segment lost 0 bases and the V segment lost 3 bases, leaving 12 bases of the junction unmatched. Germline CDR1 is SGHAT and CDR2 is FQNNGV. This chain's CDR3 is CASSFRQGGLLSSGNTIYF. CDR3 in DNA: TGTGCCAGCAGCTTCCGACAGGGGGGACTACTGAGCTCTGGAAACACCATATATTTT.

Note on this clone: A junction boundary mismatches the germline segment, possibly from a read error. The J gene is TRBJ2-1, the V gene TRBV18; D tentatively reads TRBD1 or TRBD2 (5 bases each). The CDR3 has 14 residues. Germline V gene data show CDR1 as KGHSH and CDR2 as LQKENI. The CDR3 loop reads CASSPLDSYNEQFF. The CDR3 region has the DNA TGTGCCAGCTCGCCACTAGACAGTTACAATGAGCAGTTCTTC.

The J gene is TRBJ2-5, the V gene TRBV4-3, with D possibly matching TRBD2 (6 bases). V shed 1 base and J shed 3 bases, with 15 bases lying between them. Germline V gene lookup returns CDR1 LGHNA and CDR2 YSLEER. CDR3 length: 16 amino acids. In nucleotides, the CDR3 is TGCGCCAGCAGCCAAGTACTGTCGGGGGTAGAAGAGACCCAGTACTTC. Amino acid sequence: CASSQVLSGVEETQYF.

The J gene is TRBJ1-3, the V gene TRBV28; 7 positions agree with TRBD1. The CDR3 spans 14 residues. Germline V lookup: CDR1 MDHEN, CDR2 SYDVKM. V shed 6 bases and J 2 bases; nucleotides not matched to a gene: 4. In DNA form, the CDR3 reads TGTGCCAGCAGACCTACAGGGGCTGGAAACACCATATATTTT. Translation gives CASRPTGAGNTIYF.

The CDR3 DNA reads TGTGCCAGCAGCCAGGCCAGGCATGGCTACACCTTC. Protein sequence: CASSQARHGYTF. The chain joins TRBV14 to TRBJ1-2; D gene uncertain. The CDR3 is made up of 12 amino acids. Per the germline V gene, CDR1 is SGHDN and CDR2 is FVKESK. V dropped 3 bases and J dropped 6 bases, with 8 bases sitting between them.

The chain links TRBV5-4 to TRBJ2-3; 11 bases are shared with TRBD2. CDR1 and CDR2 (germline): SGHNT, YYREEE (reference sequence). The junction had 13 bases not matched to a gene; V was cut back by 0 bases and J by 4 bases. This CDR3 is 19 amino acids long. CDR3 loop: CASSLVKLAGGPEADTQYF. CDR3 nucleotides: TGTGCCAGCAGCTTGGTTAAGTTAGCGGGAGGGCCGGAAGCAGATACGCAGTATTTT.

The rearrangement uses TRBV19 and TRBJ2-3, with D tentatively TRBD2 (6 bases). CDR1 LNHDA and CDR2 SQIVND come from the germline V gene (reference sequence). V lost 6 bases, J lost 5 bases, and 18 bases lay in between. This CDR3 contains 15 residues. CDR3 sequence (DNA): TGTGCCAGTAGCCAAGTGAGGGAGGCTAGAGATACGCAGTATTTT. It is translated as CASSQVREARDTQYF.